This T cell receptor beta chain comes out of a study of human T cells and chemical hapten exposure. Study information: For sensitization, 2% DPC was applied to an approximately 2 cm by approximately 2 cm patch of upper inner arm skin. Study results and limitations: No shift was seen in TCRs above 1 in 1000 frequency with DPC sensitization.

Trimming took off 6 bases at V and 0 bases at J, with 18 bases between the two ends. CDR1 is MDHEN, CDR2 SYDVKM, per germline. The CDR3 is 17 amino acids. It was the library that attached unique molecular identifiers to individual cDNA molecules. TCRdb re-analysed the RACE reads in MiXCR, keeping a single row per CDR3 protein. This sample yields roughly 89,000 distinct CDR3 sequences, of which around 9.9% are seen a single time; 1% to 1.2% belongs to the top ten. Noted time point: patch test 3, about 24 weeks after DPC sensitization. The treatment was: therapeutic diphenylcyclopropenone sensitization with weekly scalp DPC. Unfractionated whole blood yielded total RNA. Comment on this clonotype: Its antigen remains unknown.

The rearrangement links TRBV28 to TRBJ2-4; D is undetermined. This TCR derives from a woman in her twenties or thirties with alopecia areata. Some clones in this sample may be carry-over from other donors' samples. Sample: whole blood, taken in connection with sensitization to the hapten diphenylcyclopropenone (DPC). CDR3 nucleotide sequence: TGTGCCAGCAGATCCCGACCCTTCGCTCTAGCCAAAAACATTCAGTACTTC. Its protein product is CASRSRPFALAKNIQYF.